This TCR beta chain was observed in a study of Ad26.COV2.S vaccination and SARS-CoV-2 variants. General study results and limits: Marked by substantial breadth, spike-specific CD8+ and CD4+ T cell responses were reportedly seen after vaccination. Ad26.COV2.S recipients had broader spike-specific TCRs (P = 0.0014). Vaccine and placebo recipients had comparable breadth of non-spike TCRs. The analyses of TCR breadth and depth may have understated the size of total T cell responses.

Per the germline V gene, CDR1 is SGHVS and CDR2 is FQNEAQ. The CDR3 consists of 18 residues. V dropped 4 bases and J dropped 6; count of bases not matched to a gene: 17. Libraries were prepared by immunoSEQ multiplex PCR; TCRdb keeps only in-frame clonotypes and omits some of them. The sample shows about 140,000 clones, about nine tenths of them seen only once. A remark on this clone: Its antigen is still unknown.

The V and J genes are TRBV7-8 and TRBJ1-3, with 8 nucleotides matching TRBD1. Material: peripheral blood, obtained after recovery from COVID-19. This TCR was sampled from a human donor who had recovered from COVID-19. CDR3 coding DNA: TGTGCCAGCAGCTCTGTATTTGGACAGGGCCTAGGGAAAAACACCATATATTTT. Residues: CASSSVFGQGLGKNTIYF.